These T cell receptor beta chains were read from a single sample in a study of identical twins. A single record per CDR3 protein comes from TCRdb applying MiXCR to the 5' RACE reads. This sample has 1.5 million to 2 million distinct CDR3 sequences, with less than 35% found just once. Sequenced material: cord blood. The source of these receptors is a newborn girl in good health. Each CDR3 is given with its conserved first and last residue. The size field is filled for only some rows; it gives once, few, many or a size class.

size	V	CDR3
few	TRBV20-1	CSARGGGGTGYNEQFF
.	TRBV5-1	CASSLLQGGTDTQYF
.	TRBV2	CASSAQGGVGTEAFF
.	TRBV11-2	CVSSLRGVSYNEQFF
.	TRBV25-1	CASSEETGVYGYTF
few	TRBV20-1	CSASFVGGFTDTQYF
.	TRBV7-2	CASSLKSRFLDTQYF
.	TRBV29-1	CSVDQGSGYTF
few	TRBV2	CASSPSGPSYNEQFF
.	TRBV20-1	CSAKWPPESGYTF
few	TRBV30	CAWKAGALNYGYTF
.	TRBV12-3/TRBV12-4	CASSIRRLTITDTQYF
.	TRBV9	CASSVGGEGYEQYF
.	TRBV24-1	CATSGQGKAFF
few	TRBV3-1	CASSQDLGGPGELFF
few	TRBV7-2	CASSLKRLSYNEQFF
.	TRBV20-1	CSAGDRGDGYTF
few	TRBV6-6	CASSYSTGTEQYF
few	TRBV4-2	CASSQDGTSGGADTQYF
few	TRBV28	CASNPGATSYEQYF